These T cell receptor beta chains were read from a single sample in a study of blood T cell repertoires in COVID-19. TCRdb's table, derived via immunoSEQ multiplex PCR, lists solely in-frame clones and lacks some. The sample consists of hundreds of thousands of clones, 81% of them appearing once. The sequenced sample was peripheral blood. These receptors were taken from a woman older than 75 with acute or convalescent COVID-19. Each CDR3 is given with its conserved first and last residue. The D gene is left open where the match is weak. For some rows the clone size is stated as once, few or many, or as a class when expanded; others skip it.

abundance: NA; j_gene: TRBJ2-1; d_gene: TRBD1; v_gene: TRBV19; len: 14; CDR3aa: CASRSGTGGNEQFF; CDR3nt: TGTGCCAGTCGTTCCGGGACAGGAGGCAATGAGCAGTTCTTC
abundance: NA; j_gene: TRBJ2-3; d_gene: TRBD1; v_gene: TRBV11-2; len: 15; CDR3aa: CASSLVPGGYDTQYF; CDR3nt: TGTGCCAGCAGCTTAGTGCCAGGGGGATATGATACGCAGTATTTT
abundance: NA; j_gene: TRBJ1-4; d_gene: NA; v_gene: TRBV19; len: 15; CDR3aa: CASGDPGRGNEKLFF; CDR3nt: TGTGCCAGTGGAGACCCAGGAAGGGGTAATGAAAAACTGTTTTTT
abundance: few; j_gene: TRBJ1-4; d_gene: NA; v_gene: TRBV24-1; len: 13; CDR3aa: CATSEGTEEKLFF; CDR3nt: TGTGCCACCAGTGAAGGTACAGAGGAAAAACTGTTTTTT
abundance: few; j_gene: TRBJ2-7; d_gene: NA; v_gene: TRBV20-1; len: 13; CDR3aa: CSASRASEGEQYF; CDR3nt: TGCAGTGCTAGTAGGGCTAGCGAGGGCGAGCAGTACTTC
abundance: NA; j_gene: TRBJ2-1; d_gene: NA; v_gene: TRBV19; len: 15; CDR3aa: CASSLARSSYNEQFF; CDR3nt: TGTGCCAGTAGTTTAGCGAGGAGCTCCTACAATGAGCAGTTCTTC
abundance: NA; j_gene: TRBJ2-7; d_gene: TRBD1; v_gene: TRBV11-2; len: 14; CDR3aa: CASSLTPRWQGEYF; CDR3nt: TGTGCCAGCAGCTTAACCCCGCGGTGGCAGGGGGAGTACTTC
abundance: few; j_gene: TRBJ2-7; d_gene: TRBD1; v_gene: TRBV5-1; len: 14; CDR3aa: CASMTGPSSYEQYF; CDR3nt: TGCGCCAGTATGACAGGGCCGAGTAGCTACGAGCAGTACTTC
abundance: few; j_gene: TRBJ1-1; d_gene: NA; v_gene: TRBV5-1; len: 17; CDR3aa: CASSGPAAGSANTEAFF; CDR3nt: TGCGCCAGCAGCGGACCGGCAGCAGGGTCGGCGAACACTGAAGCTTTCTTT
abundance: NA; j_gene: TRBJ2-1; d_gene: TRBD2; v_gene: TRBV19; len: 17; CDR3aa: CASSPYPGLAGEGEQFF; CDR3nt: TGTGCCAGTAGTCCCTACCCGGGACTAGCGGGAGAGGGTGAGCAGTTCTTC
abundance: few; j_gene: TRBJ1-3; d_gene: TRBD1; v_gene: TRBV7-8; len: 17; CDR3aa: CASSLTGTPVSGNTIYF; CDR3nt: TGTGCCAGCAGCTTGACAGGGACACCAGTCTCTGGAAACACCATATATTTT
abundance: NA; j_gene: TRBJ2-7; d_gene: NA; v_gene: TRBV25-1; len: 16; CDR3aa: CASSRRTGSRGDEQYF; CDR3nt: TGTGCCAGCAGTCGACGGACCGGCTCCCGGGGAGACGAGCAGTACTTC
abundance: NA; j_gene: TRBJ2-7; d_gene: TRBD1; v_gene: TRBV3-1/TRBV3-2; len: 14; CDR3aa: CASSHNEQGGEQYF; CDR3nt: TGTGCCAGCAGCCATAATGAACAGGGGGGCGAGCAGTACTTC
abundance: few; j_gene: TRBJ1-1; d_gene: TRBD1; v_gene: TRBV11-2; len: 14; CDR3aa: CASSDRTGLTEAFF; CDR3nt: TGTGCCAGCAGCGATCGGACAGGGCTTACTGAAGCTTTCTTT
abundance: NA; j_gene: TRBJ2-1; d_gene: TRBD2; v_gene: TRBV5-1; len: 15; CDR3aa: CASSSTSGSVGEQFF; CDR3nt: TGCGCCAGCAGCTCGACTAGCGGGAGTGTGGGTGAGCAGTTCTTC
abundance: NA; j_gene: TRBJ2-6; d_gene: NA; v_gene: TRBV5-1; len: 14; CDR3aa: CASSLATGANVLTF; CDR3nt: TGCGCCAGCAGCTTGGCTACTGGGGCCAACGTCCTGACTTTC
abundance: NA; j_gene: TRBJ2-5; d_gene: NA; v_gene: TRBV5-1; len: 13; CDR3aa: CASSFDSQETQYF; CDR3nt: TGCGCCAGCAGCTTTGACAGTCAAGAGACCCAGTACTTC
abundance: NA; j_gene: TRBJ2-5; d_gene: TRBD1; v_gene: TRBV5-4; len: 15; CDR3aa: CASSLGQGAQETQYF; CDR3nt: TGTGCCAGCAGCTTGGGACAGGGAGCCCAAGAGACCCAGTACTTC
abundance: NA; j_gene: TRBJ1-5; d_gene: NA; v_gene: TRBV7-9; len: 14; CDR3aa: CASSRDSGNQPQHF; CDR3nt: TGTGCCAGCAGCCGCGACAGTGGCAATCAGCCCCAGCATTTT
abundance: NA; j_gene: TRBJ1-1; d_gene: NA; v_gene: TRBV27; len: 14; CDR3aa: CASSSQQGNTEAFF; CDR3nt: TGTGCCAGCAGTTCACAACAGGGAAACACTGAAGCTTTCTTT
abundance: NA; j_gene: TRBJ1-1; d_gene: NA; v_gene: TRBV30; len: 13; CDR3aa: CAWSVLLNTEAFF; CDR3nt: TGTGCCTGGAGTGTACTTTTGAACACTGAAGCTTTCTTT
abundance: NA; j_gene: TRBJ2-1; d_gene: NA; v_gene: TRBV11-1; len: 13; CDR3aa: CASSPARNNEQFF; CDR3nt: TGTGCCAGCTCCCCCGCCAGGAACAATGAGCAGTTCTTC
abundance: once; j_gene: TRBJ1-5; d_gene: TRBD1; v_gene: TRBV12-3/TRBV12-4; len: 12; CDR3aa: CASSQGDQPQHF; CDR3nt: TGTGCCAGCAGTCAGGGGGATCAGCCCCAGCATTTT
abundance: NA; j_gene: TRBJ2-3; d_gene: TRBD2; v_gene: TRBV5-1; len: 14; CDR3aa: CASSSSGGTDTQYF; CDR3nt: TGCGCCAGCAGCTCTAGCGGGGGAACAGATACGCAGTATTTT
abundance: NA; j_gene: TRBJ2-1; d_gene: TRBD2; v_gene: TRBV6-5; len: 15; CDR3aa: CASKRAGANYNEQFF; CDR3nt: TGTGCCAGCAAAAGGGCGGGAGCCAACTACAATGAGCAGTTCTTC
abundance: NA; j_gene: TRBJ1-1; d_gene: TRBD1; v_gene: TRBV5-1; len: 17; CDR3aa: CASSLTQTGALNTEAFF; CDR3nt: TGCGCCAGCAGCTTGACCCAGACAGGGGCCCTAAACACTGAAGCTTTCTTT
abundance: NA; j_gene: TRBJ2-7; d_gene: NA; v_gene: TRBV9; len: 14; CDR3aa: CASSVAGGPYEQYF; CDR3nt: TGTGCCAGCAGCGTAGCGGGGGGCCCCTACGAGCAGTACTTC
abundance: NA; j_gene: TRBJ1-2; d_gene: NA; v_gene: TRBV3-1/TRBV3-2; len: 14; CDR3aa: CASSQDPGFYGYTF; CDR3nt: TGTGCCAGCAGCCAAGATCCAGGCTTCTATGGCTACACCTTC
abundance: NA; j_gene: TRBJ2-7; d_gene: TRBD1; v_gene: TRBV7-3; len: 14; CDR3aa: CASSPGDRVHEQYF; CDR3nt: TGTGCCAGCAGCCCCGGGGACAGGGTCCACGAGCAGTACTTC
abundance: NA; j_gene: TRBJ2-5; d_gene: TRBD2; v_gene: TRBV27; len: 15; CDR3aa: CASSLPPGGGETQYF; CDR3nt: TGTGCCAGCAGTTTACCACCGGGGGGGGGAGAGACCCAGTACTTC
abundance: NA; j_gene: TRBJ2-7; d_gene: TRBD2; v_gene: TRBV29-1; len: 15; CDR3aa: CSVFLAGRSSYEQYF; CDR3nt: TGCAGCGTTTTCCTAGCGGGGCGTAGCTCCTACGAGCAGTACTTC
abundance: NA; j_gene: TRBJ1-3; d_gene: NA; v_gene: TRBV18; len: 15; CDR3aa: CASSSDRSSGNTIYF; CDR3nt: TGTGCCAGCTCATCGGACAGAAGCTCTGGAAACACCATATATTTT
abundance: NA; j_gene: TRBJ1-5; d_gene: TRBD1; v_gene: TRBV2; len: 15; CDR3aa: CASTPDRGYNQPQHF; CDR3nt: TGTGCCAGCACCCCGGACAGGGGGTACAATCAGCCCCAGCATTTT
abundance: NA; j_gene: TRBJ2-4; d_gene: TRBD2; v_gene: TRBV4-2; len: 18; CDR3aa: CASSPHASGLGAKNIQYF; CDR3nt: TGTGCCAGCAGCCCACATGCTAGCGGGCTTGGGGCCAAAAACATTCAGTACTTC
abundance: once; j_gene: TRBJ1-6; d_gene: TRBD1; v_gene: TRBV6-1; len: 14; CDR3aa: CASSESGQYSPLHF; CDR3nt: TGTGCCAGCAGTGAATCGGGACAGTATTCACCCCTCCACTTT
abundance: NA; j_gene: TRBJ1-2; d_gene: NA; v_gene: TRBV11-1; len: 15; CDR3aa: CASSHRMGGVEGYTF; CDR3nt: TGTGCCAGCAGCCACAGAATGGGAGGGGTTGAAGGCTACACCTTC
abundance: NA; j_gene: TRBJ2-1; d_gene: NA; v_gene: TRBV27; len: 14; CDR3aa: CASSLGRTYNEQFF; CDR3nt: TGTGCCAGCAGTTTAGGGAGGACATACAATGAGCAGTTCTTC
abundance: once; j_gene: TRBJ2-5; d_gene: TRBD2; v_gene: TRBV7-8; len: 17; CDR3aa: CASSLRGLAGGKETQYF; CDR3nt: TGTGCCAGCAGCCTAAGGGGACTAGCGGGGGGGAAAGAGACCCAGTACTTC
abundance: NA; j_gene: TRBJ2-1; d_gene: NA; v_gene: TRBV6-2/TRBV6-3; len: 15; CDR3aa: CASSRNYRTSSEQFF; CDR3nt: TGTGCCAGCAGTCGAAATTACCGTACTAGCTCTGAGCAGTTCTTC
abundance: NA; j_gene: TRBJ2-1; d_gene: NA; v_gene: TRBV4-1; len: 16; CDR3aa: CASSQTGQQSFNEQFF; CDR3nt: TGCGCCAGCAGCCAAACCGGACAGCAAAGTTTCAATGAGCAGTTCTTC
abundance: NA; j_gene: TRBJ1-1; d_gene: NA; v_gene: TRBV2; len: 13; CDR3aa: CASSEQGNTEAFF; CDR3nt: TGTGCCAGCAGTGAACAGGGAAACACTGAAGCTTTCTTT
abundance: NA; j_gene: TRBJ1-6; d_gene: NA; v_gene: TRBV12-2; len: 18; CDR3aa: CASRSRAGQGAPMPPLHF; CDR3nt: TGTGCAAGTCGCTCACGAGCAGGGCAGGGGGCCCCAATGCCACCCCTCCACTTT
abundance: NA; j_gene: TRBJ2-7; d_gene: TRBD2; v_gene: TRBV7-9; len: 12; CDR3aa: CASSAGGRQQYF; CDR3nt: TGTGCCAGCAGTGCGGGGGGGCGGCAACAGTACTTC
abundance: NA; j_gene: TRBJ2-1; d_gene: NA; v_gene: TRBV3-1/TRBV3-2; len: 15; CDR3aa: CASSQDAGWDNEQFF; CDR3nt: TGTGCCAGCAGCCAAGATGCCGGGTGGGACAATGAGCAGTTCTTC
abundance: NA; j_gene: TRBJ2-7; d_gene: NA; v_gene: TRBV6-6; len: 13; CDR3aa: CASRLDGVYEQYF; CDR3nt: TGTGCCAGCAGACTCGACGGGGTCTACGAGCAGTACTTC